This T cell receptor beta chain was sequenced for a study of T-cell memory formation after mild COVID-19. Study-level information: In these data, TCR clusters were largely donor specific. Study outcomes and limitations: Cross-reactive memory apparently joined, as some responding clones appeared in pre-infection memory. Among CD4+ contracting clones, most were CM and EM, and CD8+ ones EMRA. Nothing confirmed that second-wave clones peaking on day 37 were specific for SARS-CoV-2.

This clonotype was seen ten or more times. Its target is not known. TCRdb analysed the 5' RACE reads with MiXCR anew, one entry per CDR3 protein. The sample shows approximately 390,000 distinct CDR3 sequences, about 16% of them seen only once. Losses at the gene ends were 5 bases for V and 9 bases for J; bases not matched to a gene: 10. The CDR3 is made up of 15 amino acids. Looked up from germline, CDR1 is SGHTA and CDR2 is FQGNSA. Source material: PBMCs or a T cell subset sorted from them (not recorded which). The TCR sequence derives from a man between 18 and 29 years old who had mild COVID-19 (a few samples of this study predate the infection). Cell type and time point are not known. This chain links TRBV7-2 with TRBJ2-4; TRBD2 matches 10 bases. CDR3 protein: CASSLSSGGPPIQYF. The CDR3 region has the DNA TGTGCCAGCAGCCTAAGTAGCGGGGGGCCACCCATTCAGTACTTC.